This TCR beta chain appears in the sequencing data of a study of cytomegalovirus exposure and HLA in healthy donors (dated by TCRdb to between 2016 and 2019). Regarding the research as a whole: An earlier analysis of roughly 500 of the donors reported approximately 280 Gb of sequence data and around 100 million unique TCR beta sequences obtained from some 170 million T cells. An early release that covered 640 HLA-typed donors contained about 300 gigabases of sequencing data and around 85 million unique TCR sequences. Among the 398 genotyped donors, approximately 81% belonged to the genetic ancestry cluster associated with self-reported Caucasian donors. The aim of the study was to test whether cataloging public T cell receptors could identify signatures of past pathogen exposure. The study profiled the T cell repertoires of around 700 subjects by immunosequencing and related them to cytomegalovirus serostatus. Besides the first cohort of roughly 640 subjects, a separate validation cohort made up of 120 different subjects was used. The study combined high-throughput TCR immunosequencing, statistical association of individual TCRs with disease status, and machine learning to predict cytomegalovirus infection status. A later analysis re-examined previously published TCR beta repertoires from 610 or so donors and added high-resolution HLA genotyping to investigate patterns of TCR occurrence. In the later analysis, no new phenotypic data were used to find candidate immune exposures; instead, reliance was placed on TCR beta sequences and their occurrence across donors. An earlier analysis of around 640 of the donors used high-throughput TCR beta sequencing to judge whether each TCR beta V gene segment behaved as functional or pseudogenic. Donor age, sex, ethnicity and CMV serostatus were collected together with the repertoire data. A later genetic analysis took genome-wide SNP genotypes for about 65% of the 666 donors and used that subset as a discovery cohort. All discovery cohort repertoires had been generated using a single sequencing platform. Class I and class II HLA loci were covered by the typing at four-digit resolution. Typing coverage varied by locus: roughly 620-640 donors for A, B, C, DRB1 and DQB1; approximately 560 for DQA1; more than 600 for DPA1; roughly 450 for DPB1. Roughly five DR-DQ haplotypes were handled as single units for association and clustering, since linkage in the cohort was strong. On average, roughly 250,000 unique TCR beta nucleotide sequences were sequenced per donor among about 400 genotyped donors of the cohort, with about 19% of those sequences being non-productive. Points the paper makes about the study in general: CMV serostatus was the only immune exposure information available for the cohort. Most TCR sequences were seen in very few donors, while some public TCRs were found in many individuals. According to a later analysis, most CMV-associated TCR beta chains appeared to be HLA-restricted, and the HLA associations seemed to be driven largely by CMV exposure. Sequencing depth was assumed to be roughly uniform across donors in the presence/absence analyses, though that assumption may not hold. An earlier analysis of several hundred of the donors showed that most TCR beta V segments appeared in productive rearrangements either about 87% or about 30% of the time, which broadly matched IMGT annotations. Compared with the roughly 600-donor mean, donors in an Asian-associated ancestry cluster had fewer N-insertions in productive TCRs, according to a later genetic analysis. In both the original and validation cohorts, the classifier was reported to diagnose cytomegalovirus status with high specificity and sensitivity. In this cohort, only TCR beta chains were sequenced, and detectable features were limited by the absence of alpha or paired-chain data. In a later analysis, 15,000 to 20,000 TCR beta sequences were associated with specific HLA alleles at a false discovery rate of 0.05. A total of about 180 TCR beta chains were listed by the study as associated with cytomegalovirus. Three of the identified cytomegalovirus-associated TCR beta chains were confirmed in vitro to be specific for cytomegalovirus antigens. A cluster of highly shared sequence variants was judged likely to represent a technical artifact of the sequencing pipeline. In a later genetic analysis, a missense DCLRE1C variant was associated with V-gene and J-gene trimming of TCR beta chains, and the association was replicated in an independent cohort. Because the 87-base-pair reads could not distinguish some IMGT-functional V segments, including TRBV6-2 and TRBV6-3, those segments were excluded. In a later analysis, the rate of TCR association differed among HLA loci, with DRB1 alleles having the most associated TCRs and HLA-C alleles having the fewest. It was suggested by the authors that the approach could potentially be generalized to other disease states and immunological phenotypes. HLA typing was unavailable for some donors at each locus, so association tests used only the typed subset. In a later analysis, HLA-associated TCR beta chains showed more clonal expansion and lower generation probabilities than non-associated chains that were equally common. The earlier analysis of some 540 of the donors excluded roughly 17 rarely observed V segments, including chromosome 9 orphons, because counts were too low. Correlated functional status among segregating V segments might reflect linkage disequilibrium, but an unknown experimental factor could not be ruled out. A further reported finding was that TCR beta sequences accurately predicted the HLA-A and HLA-B alleles for most subjects in the first cohort. Several of the top co-occurrence clusters appeared to be linked to parvovirus B19, influenza, CMV and Epstein-Barr virus, according to a later analysis. Assigning TCR associations to individual alleles was difficult when HLA alleles, especially DR and DQ, strongly co-occurred.

The cohort comprised 666 healthy bone marrow donors. All cohort members were sampled while nominally healthy, although unrecorded immune exposures were likely present. The donor tested CMV seronegative and was one of the 352 seronegative cohort members. Each donor provided a peripheral blood sample, and peripheral blood mononuclear cells were used for TCR beta sequencing. Genomic DNA was extracted from the blood cell samples with the Qiagen DNeasy Blood Extraction Kit. Worth noting for this clone: The antigen it binds to is not known. An end of the junction differs from the germline gene, which may be a read error.

Libraries came from the immunoSEQ multiplex PCR assay. The multiplex PCR relied on a mix of 60 forward primers for TCR Vbeta segments and 13 reverse primers for TCR Jbeta segments. A multiplex PCR assay on genomic DNA amplified the CDR3 region of rearranged TCR beta genes. The Illumina HiSeq System was used to sequence the amplified TCR beta libraries as 87-base-pair reads. The paper's data handling went like this. Across the 600 to 700 repertoires, a later analysis counted 80 million or so unique TCR beta chains, around 11 million of which were shared by at least two donors. Raw reads were error-corrected and collapsed into unique sequences by a nearest-neighbor algorithm in which closely related sequences were merged to remove PCR and sequencing errors. To assign V, D and J gene segments, CDR3 sequences were aligned to IMGT reference sequences. For a sequence to be retained, a match of at least six nucleotides was required to both a V gene segment and a J gene segment. Rearrangements were called productive when the CDR3 lacked stop codons and stayed in frame with V and J; all others were non-productive. CDR3 was defined by IMGT convention, running from the second conserved V-encoded cysteine to the conserved J-encoded phenylalanine. The earlier analysis of some 550 of the donors excluded any sequence lacking an unambiguous match to a single V gene segment. An earlier analysis of fewer than 750 of the donors called V segments functional above 56.7% productive rearrangements and segregating when the between-donor standard deviation exceeded 5%. A statistical classification framework was developed to diagnose cytomegalovirus status using the catalog of TCR beta chain sequences. In a later analysis, V and J genes were assigned by comparing TCR nucleotide sequences against IMGT/GENE-DB human TR gene sequences. The TCRdist pipeline was used in a later analysis to assign CDR3 sequences and most-parsimonious VDJ recombination scenarios. A later analysis defined each TCR beta chain by its CDR3 amino acid sequence plus V-gene family, and excluded reads lacking a unique V-gene family. As a way to deal with suspected cross-contamination and a sequencing artifact, a later analysis dropped approximately 590 nucleotide sequences that were highly shared and had low generation probability. In a later analysis, a clonal expansion index was calculated for each public chain from normalized within-repertoire ranks of inferred template counts. In a later analysis, generation probabilities were computed using a VDJ recombination model fitted to out-of-frame rearrangements, and the results were checked against IGoR. In a later analysis, TCR-TCR, TCR-HLA and TCR-CMV co-occurrence was scored with hypergeometric tests, and a repertoire-size bias correction was applied to TCR pairs. To estimate false discovery rates, a later analysis permuted the HLA or CMV assignments 20 times. In a later analysis, co-occurring TCRs were grouped using DBSCAN, with TCRdist sequence similarity added in when clustering inside HLA-allele-positive subsets. Co-occurrence clustering excluded repertoires with fewer than 30,000 or more than 120,000 public chains, plus five with anomalous nucleotide sharing. As stored in TCRdb, this immuneACCESS dataset retains in-frame rearrangements with V and J assigned. A fraction of the clones does not appear; measured against another copy, unresolved V genes explain less than half of the discrepancy, and the remainder lacks a known reason. That table furnishes V, J and clone size, whereas the DNA furnished D and trimming. The sample contains about 220,000 clones, approximately 80% of them found a single time. The top ten clonotypes cover roughly 0.71% of the sample.

The germline V gene (reference sequence) yields SSHAT for CDR1 and FNYEAQ for CDR2. The CDR3 covers 15 residues, taking in both the cysteine and the phenylalanine. CDR3 DNA only is kept here, 45 bases in frame from base 1. Sequencing was done on a sample of PBMCs. The sequence was collected from a boy aged 2 to 10 in good health and CMV-seronegative. The chain is made from TRBV7-7 and TRBJ2-1; the D segment could be TRBD2, given 6 matching bases. The CDR3 in this case is CASSLGLATYNEQFF. The nucleotides read TGTGCTAGCAGCTTAGGGCTAGCGACCTACAATGAGCAGTTCTTC.